The rows below give T cell receptor beta chains drawn from one sample of a study of beta chain features in type 1 diabetes. This table comes from immunoSEQ multiplex PCR, and its TCRdb copy is limited to in-frame clones, with some not included. The sample lists 900,000 or so clones; roughly a sixth were seen once. The sample taken for sequencing was naive CD4+ T cells from blood. These receptors originate from a woman aged 18 to 35 in good health. The CDR3 runs from the conserved cysteine through the conserved F or W. D genes are given only for firm matches. Some rows mark clone size as missing; the rest say once, few, many or name a class of expanded clone.

cdr3_aa: CASSQSIGQGSLGTQYF; cdr3_nt: TGCGCCAGCAGTCAATCGATCGGACAGGGGTCTCTGGGTACGCAGTATTTT; d_call: TRBD1; clone_size: few; cdr3_length: 17; j_call: TRBJ2-3; v_call: TRBV23-1
cdr3_aa: CASSMGQFSMNTEAFF; cdr3_nt: TGTGCCAGTAGTATGGGGCAGTTCTCCATGAACACTGAAGCTTTCTTT; d_call: NA; clone_size: few; cdr3_length: 16; j_call: TRBJ1-1; v_call: TRBV19
cdr3_aa: CASSFPASGANVLTF; cdr3_nt: TGTGCCAGCAGTTTTCCGGCCTCTGGGGCCAACGTCCTGACTTTC; d_call: NA; clone_size: NA; cdr3_length: 15; j_call: TRBJ2-6; v_call: TRBV6-6
cdr3_aa: CASSQHAVTSGRGAYNEQFF; cdr3_nt: TGCGCCAGCAGCCAACACGCGGTGACTAGCGGGAGAGGGGCTTACAATGAGCAGTTCTTC; d_call: TRBD2; clone_size: few; cdr3_length: 20; j_call: TRBJ2-1; v_call: TRBV4-3
cdr3_aa: CASSPGQELYGYTF; cdr3_nt: TGTGCCAGCAGCCCAGGACAGGAGCTCTATGGCTACACCTTC; d_call: TRBD1; clone_size: NA; cdr3_length: 14; j_call: TRBJ1-2; v_call: TRBV7-9
cdr3_aa: CASSFGQGLDEQYF; cdr3_nt: TGTGCCAGCAGCTTCGGACAGGGTTTGGATGAGCAGTACTTC; d_call: TRBD1; clone_size: few; cdr3_length: 14; j_call: TRBJ2-7; v_call: TRBV7-2
cdr3_aa: CASSLSFAETQYF; cdr3_nt: TGTGCCAGCAGTTTATCGTTTGCAGAGACCCAGTACTTC; d_call: NA; clone_size: NA; cdr3_length: 13; j_call: TRBJ2-5; v_call: TRBV27
cdr3_aa: CASSGQQNTEAFF; cdr3_nt: TGTGCCAGCAGCGGACAGCAAAACACTGAAGCTTTCTTT; d_call: NA; clone_size: NA; cdr3_length: 13; j_call: TRBJ1-1; v_call: TRBV7-2
cdr3_aa: CASSRGLAATSYNEQFF; cdr3_nt: TGTGCCAGTAGTCGGGGACTAGCGGCAACCTCCTACAATGAGCAGTTCTTC; d_call: TRBD2; clone_size: few; cdr3_length: 17; j_call: TRBJ2-1; v_call: TRBV19
cdr3_aa: CASSLGLQETQYF; cdr3_nt: TGTGCCAGCAGCTTGGGTCTTCAAGAGACCCAGTACTTC; d_call: NA; clone_size: NA; cdr3_length: 13; j_call: TRBJ2-5; v_call: TRBV5-4
cdr3_aa: CASVVGASTPSPLHF; cdr3_nt: TGTGCCAGCGTGGTAGGAGCCAGTACCCCTTCACCCCTCCACTTT; d_call: NA; clone_size: few; cdr3_length: 15; j_call: TRBJ1-6; v_call: TRBV28
cdr3_aa: CASSRQGSEQFF; cdr3_nt: TGTGCCAGCAGCCGACAGGGGAGTGAGCAGTTCTTC; d_call: TRBD1; clone_size: NA; cdr3_length: 12; j_call: TRBJ2-1; v_call: TRBV7-3
cdr3_aa: CASEGQTNQPQHF; cdr3_nt: TGTGCCAGCGAAGGACAGACCAATCAGCCCCAGCATTTT; d_call: NA; clone_size: few; cdr3_length: 13; j_call: TRBJ1-5; v_call: TRBV5-8
cdr3_aa: CASSLSGLAGAYEQYF; cdr3_nt: TGTGCCAGCAGTTTATCGGGTTTAGCGGGAGCCTACGAGCAGTACTTC; d_call: TRBD2; clone_size: NA; cdr3_length: 16; j_call: TRBJ2-7; v_call: TRBV28
cdr3_aa: CASSPPAQGSYGYTF; cdr3_nt: TGTGCCAGCTCACCACCGGCGCAGGGGTCCTATGGCTACACCTTC; d_call: NA; clone_size: few; cdr3_length: 15; j_call: TRBJ1-2; v_call: TRBV18
cdr3_aa: CASTLGSNYGYTF; cdr3_nt: TGTGCCAGCACCTTAGGGAGTAACTATGGCTACACCTTC; d_call: NA; clone_size: NA; cdr3_length: 13; j_call: TRBJ1-2; v_call: TRBV28
cdr3_aa: CASSLLGVYGYTF; cdr3_nt: TGTGCCAGCAGTTTGTTGGGGGTCTATGGCTACACCTTC; d_call: NA; clone_size: NA; cdr3_length: 13; j_call: TRBJ1-2; v_call: TRBV28
cdr3_aa: CSARESETQYF; cdr3_nt: TGCAGTGCTAGAGAAAGTGAGACCCAGTACTTC; d_call: NA; clone_size: few; cdr3_length: 11; j_call: TRBJ2-5; v_call: TRBV20-1
cdr3_aa: CASSLFGVEGEKLFF; cdr3_nt: TGCGCCAGCAGCTTGTTCGGGGTAGAAGGCGAAAAACTGTTTTTT; d_call: NA; clone_size: NA; cdr3_length: 15; j_call: TRBJ1-4; v_call: TRBV5-1
cdr3_aa: CASSQGGFTGLLDTYEQYF; cdr3_nt: TGTGCCAGCAGCCAAGGAGGCTTTACAGGGTTACTAGACACCTACGAGCAGTACTTC; d_call: NA; clone_size: NA; cdr3_length: 19; j_call: TRBJ2-7; v_call: TRBV14
cdr3_aa: CASSFQPVFTEAFF; cdr3_nt: TGTGCCAGCAGTTTTCAGCCGGTGTTCACTGAAGCTTTCTTT; d_call: NA; clone_size: few; cdr3_length: 14; j_call: TRBJ1-1; v_call: TRBV27
cdr3_aa: CASSQDRHVTDTQYF; cdr3_nt: TGCGCCAGCAGCCAAGATCGACACGTCACAGATACGCAGTATTTT; d_call: NA; clone_size: few; cdr3_length: 15; j_call: TRBJ2-3; v_call: TRBV4-3